This T cell receptor (beta chain) was retrieved from a study of blood T cell repertoires in COVID-19. Overall study: The United States, Italy and Spain provided the acute and convalescent COVID-19 samples. PBMCs, B-cell-depleted T cells, or T cells were the source of the cDNA or gDNA that made up the material.

It was during active infection that Seattle patients were enrolled and then longitudinally followed. Original handling: The authors estimated nucleated cell counts from reference gene primer amplification. TCRdb keeps only in-frame clones here, not all; method: immunoSEQ multiplex PCR. V, J and clone size reflect that table, while D and trimming were determined from the DNA. The sample has some 50,000 clones; around 86% are singletons. After removal of 5 bases from V and 6 bases from J, the junction contained 11 bases not matched to a gene. This CDR3 has 15 amino acids. Germline V gene data show CDR1 as KGHSH and CDR2 as LQKENI.

The rearrangement joins TRBV18 to TRBJ2-7; 9 nucleotides line up with TRBD1. The specimen was peripheral blood. This sequence was found in a woman of 80 years or more with COVID-19, enrolled during active disease. The CDR3 region has the DNA TGTGCCAGCTCATTCATGTCCGGGACAGGGACCGAGCAGTACTTC. This sequence encodes CASSFMSGTGTEQYF.